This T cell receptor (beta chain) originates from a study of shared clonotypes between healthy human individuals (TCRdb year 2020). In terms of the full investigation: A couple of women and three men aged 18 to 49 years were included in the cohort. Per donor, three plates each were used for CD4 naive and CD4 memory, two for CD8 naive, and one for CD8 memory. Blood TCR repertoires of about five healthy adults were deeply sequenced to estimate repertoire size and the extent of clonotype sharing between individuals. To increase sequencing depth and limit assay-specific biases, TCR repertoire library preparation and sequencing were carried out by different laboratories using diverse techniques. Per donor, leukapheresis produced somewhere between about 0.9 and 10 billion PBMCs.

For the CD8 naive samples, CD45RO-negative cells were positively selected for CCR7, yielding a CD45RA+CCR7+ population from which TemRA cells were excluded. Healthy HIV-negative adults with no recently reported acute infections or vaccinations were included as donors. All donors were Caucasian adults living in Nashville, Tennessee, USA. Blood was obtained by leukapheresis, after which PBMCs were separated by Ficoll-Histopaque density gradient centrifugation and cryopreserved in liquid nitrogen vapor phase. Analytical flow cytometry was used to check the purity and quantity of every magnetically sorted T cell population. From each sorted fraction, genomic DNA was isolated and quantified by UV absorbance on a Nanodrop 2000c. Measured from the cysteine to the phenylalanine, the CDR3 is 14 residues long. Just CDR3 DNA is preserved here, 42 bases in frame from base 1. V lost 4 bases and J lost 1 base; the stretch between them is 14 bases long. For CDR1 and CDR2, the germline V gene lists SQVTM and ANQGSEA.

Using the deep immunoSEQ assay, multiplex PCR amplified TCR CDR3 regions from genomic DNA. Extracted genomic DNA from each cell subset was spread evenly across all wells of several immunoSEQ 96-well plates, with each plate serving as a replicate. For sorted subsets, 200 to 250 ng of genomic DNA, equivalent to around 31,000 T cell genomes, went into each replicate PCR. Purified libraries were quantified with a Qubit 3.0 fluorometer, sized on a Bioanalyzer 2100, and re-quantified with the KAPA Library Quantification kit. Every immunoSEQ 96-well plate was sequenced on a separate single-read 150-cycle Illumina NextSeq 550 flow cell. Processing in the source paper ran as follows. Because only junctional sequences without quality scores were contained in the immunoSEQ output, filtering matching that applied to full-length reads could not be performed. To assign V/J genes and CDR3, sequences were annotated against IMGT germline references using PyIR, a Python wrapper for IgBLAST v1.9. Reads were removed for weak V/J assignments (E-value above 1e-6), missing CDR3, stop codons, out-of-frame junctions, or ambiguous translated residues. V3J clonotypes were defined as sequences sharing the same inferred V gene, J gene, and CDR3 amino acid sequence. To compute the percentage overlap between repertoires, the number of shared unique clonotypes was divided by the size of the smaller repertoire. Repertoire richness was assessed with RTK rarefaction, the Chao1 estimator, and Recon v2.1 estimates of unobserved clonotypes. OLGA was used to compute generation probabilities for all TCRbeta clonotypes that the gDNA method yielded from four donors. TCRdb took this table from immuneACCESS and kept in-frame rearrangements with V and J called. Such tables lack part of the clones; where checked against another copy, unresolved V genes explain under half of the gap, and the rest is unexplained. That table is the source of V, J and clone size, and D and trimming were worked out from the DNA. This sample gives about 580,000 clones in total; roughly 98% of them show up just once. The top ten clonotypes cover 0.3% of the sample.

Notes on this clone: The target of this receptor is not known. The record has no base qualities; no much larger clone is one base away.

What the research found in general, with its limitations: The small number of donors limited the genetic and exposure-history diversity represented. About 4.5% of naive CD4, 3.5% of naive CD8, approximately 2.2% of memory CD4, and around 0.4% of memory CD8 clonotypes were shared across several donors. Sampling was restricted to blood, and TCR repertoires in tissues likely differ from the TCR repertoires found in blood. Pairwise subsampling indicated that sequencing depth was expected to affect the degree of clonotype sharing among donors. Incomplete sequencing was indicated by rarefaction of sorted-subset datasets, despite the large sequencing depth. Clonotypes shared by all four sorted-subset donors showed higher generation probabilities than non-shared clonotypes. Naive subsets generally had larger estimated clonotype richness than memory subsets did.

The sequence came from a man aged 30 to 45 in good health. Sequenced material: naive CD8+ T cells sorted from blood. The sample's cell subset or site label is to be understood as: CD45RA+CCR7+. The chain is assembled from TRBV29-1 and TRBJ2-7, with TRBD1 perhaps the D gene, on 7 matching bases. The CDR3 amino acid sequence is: CSVGGGGPSYEQYF. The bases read TGCAGCGTTGGAGGAGGGGGCCCTTCCTACGAGCAGTACTTC.